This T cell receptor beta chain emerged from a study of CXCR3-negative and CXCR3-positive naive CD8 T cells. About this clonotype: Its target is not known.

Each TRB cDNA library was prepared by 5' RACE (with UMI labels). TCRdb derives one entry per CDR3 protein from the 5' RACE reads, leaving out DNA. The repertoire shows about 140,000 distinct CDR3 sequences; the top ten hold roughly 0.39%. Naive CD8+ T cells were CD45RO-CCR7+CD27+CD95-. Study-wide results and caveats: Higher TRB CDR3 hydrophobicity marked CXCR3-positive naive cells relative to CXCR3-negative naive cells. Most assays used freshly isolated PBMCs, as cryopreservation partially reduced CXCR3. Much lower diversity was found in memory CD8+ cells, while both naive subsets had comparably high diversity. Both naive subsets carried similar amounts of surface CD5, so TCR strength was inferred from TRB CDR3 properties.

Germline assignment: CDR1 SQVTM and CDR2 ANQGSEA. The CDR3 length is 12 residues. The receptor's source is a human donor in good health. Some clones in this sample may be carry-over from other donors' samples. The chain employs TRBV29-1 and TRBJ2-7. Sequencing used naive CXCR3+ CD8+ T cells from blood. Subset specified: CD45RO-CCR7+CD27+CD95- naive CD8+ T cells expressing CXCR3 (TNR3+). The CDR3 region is CSVRQPSYEQYF.